The T cell receptor (beta chain) described here comes from a study of blood T cell repertoires in COVID-19. V lost 5 bases and J lost 6, with 23 bases in between. CDR3 length: 17 residues. CDR1 is SGHNT and CDR2 is YENEEA in the germline V gene. Measured with immunoSEQ multiplex PCR; TCRdb has only the in-frame clones, and not every one. The table lists 150,000 to 200,000 clones, around 80% of them singletons, with around 8.1% in the top ten. The sample comprised peripheral blood. This clonotype originated in a man in his 60s with acute or convalescent COVID-19. The chain recombines TRBV11-3 with TRBJ2-1; tentatively, D is TRBD1 (6 bases). The CDR3: CASSRSTGILSSNEQFF. Written as DNA, the CDR3 is TGTGCCAGCAGCCGCTCTACAGGGATCTTATCTAGCAATGAGCAGTTCTTC.